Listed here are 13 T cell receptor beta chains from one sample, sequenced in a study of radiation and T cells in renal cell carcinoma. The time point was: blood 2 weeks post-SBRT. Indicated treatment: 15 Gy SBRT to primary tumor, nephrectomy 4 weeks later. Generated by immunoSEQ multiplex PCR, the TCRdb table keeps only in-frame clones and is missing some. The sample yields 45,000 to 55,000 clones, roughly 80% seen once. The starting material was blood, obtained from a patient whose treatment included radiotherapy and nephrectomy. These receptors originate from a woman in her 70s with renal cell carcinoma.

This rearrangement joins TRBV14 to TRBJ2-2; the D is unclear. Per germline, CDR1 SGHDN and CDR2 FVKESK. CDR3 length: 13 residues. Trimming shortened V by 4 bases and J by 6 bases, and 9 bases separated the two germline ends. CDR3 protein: CASSPSLSGELFF. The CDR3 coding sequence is TGTGCCAGCAGCCCTAGTTTGTCCGGGGAGCTGTTTTTT.

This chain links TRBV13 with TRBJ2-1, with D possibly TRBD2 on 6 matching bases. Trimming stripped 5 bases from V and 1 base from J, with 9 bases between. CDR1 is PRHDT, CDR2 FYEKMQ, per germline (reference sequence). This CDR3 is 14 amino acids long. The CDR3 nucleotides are TGTGCCAGCAGCCTGGGGACTTCCTACAATGAGCAGTTCTTC. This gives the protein CASSLGTSYNEQFF.

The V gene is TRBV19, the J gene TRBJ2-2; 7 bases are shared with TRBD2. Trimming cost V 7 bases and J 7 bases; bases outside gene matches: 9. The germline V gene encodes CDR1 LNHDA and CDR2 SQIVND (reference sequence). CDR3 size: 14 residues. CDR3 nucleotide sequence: TGTGCCAGTACCATCACGGGAGGAGGCGGGGAGCTGTTTTTT. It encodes CASTITGGGGELFF. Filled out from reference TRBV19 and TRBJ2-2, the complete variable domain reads DGGITQSPKYLFRKEGQNVTLSCEQNLNHDAMYWYRQDPGQGLRLIYYSQIVNDFQKGDIAEGYSVSREKKESFPLTVTSAQKNPTAFYLCASTITGGGGELFFGEGSRLTVL.

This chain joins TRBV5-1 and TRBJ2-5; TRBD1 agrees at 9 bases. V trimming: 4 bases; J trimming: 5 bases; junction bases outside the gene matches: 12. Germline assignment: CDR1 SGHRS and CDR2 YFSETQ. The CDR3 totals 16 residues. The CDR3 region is CASSTGQGGSGETQYF. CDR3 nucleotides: TGCGCCAGCAGCACGGGACAGGGAGGGTCAGGGGAGACCCAGTACTTC.

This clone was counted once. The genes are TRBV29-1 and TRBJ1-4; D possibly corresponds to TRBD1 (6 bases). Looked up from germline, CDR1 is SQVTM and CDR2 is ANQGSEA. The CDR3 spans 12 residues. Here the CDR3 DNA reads TGCGCTACTTGGGGGGGCGGAGAAAAACTGTTTTTT. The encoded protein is CATWGGGEKLFF.

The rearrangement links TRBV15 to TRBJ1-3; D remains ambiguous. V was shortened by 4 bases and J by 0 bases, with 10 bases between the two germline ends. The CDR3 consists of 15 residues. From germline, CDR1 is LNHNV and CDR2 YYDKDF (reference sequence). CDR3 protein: CATSNPGYSGNTIYF. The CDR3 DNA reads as TGTGCCACCAGCAACCCGGGTTACTCTGGAAACACCATATATTTT.

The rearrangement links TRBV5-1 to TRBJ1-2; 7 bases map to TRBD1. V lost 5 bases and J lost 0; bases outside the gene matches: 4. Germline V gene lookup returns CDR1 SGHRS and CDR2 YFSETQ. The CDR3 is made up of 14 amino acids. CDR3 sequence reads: CASRGQGANYGYTF. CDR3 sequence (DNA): TGCGCCAGCAGGGGCCAGGGGGCTAACTATGGCTACACCTTC.

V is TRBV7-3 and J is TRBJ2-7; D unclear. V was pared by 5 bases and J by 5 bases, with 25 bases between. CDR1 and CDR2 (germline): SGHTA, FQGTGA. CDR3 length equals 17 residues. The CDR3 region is CASSRAFATSRSHEQYF. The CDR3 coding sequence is TGTGCCAGCAGCCGGGCTTTCGCGACATCACGGTCCCACGAGCAGTACTTC.

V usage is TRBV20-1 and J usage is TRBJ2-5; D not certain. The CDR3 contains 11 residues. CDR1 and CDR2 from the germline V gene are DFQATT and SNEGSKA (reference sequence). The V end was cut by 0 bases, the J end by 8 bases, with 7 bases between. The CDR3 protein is CSAREKDTQYF. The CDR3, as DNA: TGCAGTGCTAGAGAGAAGGATACCCAGTACTTC.

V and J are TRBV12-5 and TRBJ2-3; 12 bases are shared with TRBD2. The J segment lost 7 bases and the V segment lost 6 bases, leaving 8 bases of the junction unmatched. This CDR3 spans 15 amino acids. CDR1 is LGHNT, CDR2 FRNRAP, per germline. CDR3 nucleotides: TGTGCTAGTGGGCCGACTAGCGGGAGTCACTATACGCAGTATTTT. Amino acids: CASGPTSGSHYTQYF.

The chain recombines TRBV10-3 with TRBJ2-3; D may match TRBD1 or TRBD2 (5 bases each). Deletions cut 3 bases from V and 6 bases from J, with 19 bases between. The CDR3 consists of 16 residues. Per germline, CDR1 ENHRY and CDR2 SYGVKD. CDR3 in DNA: TGTGCCATCAGTGATCTGTTAGGGGACGAAGTGGATACGCAGTATTTT. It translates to CAISDLLGDEVDTQYF.

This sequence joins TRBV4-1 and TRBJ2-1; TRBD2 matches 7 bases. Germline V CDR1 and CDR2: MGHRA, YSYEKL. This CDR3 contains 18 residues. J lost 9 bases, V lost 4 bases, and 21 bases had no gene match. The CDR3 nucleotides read TGCGCCAGCAGCCCCACCCCCGGTGGCGGGAGAATTGTGGGTGAGCAGTTCTTC. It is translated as CASSPTPGGGRIVGEQFF.

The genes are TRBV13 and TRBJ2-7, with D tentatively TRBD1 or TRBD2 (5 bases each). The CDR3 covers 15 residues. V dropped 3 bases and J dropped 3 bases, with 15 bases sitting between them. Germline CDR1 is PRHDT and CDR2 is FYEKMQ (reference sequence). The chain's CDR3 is CASSFGTSPYYEQYF. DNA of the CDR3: TGTGCCAGCAGCTTCGGGACCTCCCCCTACTACGAGCAGTACTTC.